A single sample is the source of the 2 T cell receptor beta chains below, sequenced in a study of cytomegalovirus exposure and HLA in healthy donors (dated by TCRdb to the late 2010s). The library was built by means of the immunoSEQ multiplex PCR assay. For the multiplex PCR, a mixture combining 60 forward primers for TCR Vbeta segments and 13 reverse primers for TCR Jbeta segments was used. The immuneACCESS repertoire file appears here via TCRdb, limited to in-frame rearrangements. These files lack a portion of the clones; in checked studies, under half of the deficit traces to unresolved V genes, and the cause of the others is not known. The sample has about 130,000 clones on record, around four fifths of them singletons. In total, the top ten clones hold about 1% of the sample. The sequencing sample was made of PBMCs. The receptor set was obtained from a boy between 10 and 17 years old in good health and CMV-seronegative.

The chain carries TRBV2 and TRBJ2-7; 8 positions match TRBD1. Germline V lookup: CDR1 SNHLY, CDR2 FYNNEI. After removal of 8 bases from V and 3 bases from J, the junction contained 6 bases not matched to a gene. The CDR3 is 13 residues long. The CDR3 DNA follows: TGTGCCAGCTCGGACAGGGTGAACTACGAGCAGTACTTC. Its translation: CASSDRVNYEQYF.

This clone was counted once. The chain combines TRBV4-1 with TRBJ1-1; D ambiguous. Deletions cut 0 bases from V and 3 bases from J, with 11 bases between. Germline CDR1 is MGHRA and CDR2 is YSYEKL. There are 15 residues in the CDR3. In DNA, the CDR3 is TGCGCCAGCAGCCAAGATCGGGAGGGTTACACTGAAGCTTTCTTT. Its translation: CASSQDREGYTEAFF.